Following are 32 T cell receptor beta chains from one sample sequenced in a study of control samples from healthy donors and cancer patients. TCRdb keeps only in-frame clones here, not all; method: immunoSEQ multiplex PCR. Seen here are about 130,000 clones, approximately 90% observed once, and the top ten hold 2.1%. The specimen was blood. The source of these receptors is a woman in her forties or fifties in good health.

CDR3 sequence reads: CASTGSSGNTIYF. As DNA, the CDR3 is TGTGCCAGCACTGGATCCTCTGGAAACACCATATATTTT. The chain is built from TRBV25-1 and TRBJ1-3; the D is unclear. Germline CDR1 and CDR2: MGHDK and SYGVNS. V shed 7 bases and J shed 0 bases, with 7 bases lying between them. The CDR3 is 13 amino acids.

The DNA for the CDR3 is TGCGCCACCATGGAGGGGGATACGCAGTATTTT. It translates to CATMEGDTQYF. The chain employs TRBV4-1 and TRBJ2-3; D might be TRBD2 (6 bases). V was clipped by 10 bases and J by 6 bases, with 11 bases between them. The germline V gene has CDR1 MGHRA and CDR2 YSYEKL. This CDR3 comprises 11 residues.

This clone has just one count. This chain connects TRBV5-1 to TRBJ2-7, with TRBD1 identical over 8 bases. With V trimmed by 4 bases and J by 3 bases, 3 bases remained unmatched. The CDR3 runs to 13 residues. From germline, CDR1 is SGHRS and CDR2 YFSETQ. The CDR3 sequence: CASSETGVYEQYF. CDR3 nucleotide sequence: TGCGCCAGCAGCGAGACAGGGGTCTACGAGCAGTACTTC.

The count of this clone is one. The V gene is TRBV29-1, the J gene TRBJ1-2; 8 nucleotides align to TRBD1. Germline V gene data show CDR1 as SQVTM and CDR2 as ANQGSEA. CDR3 length equals 11 residues. The ends lost 7 bases at V and 6 bases at J; junction bases unmatched: 4. The CDR3 spells CSGRTGNGYTF. The CDR3, as DNA: TGCAGCGGGCGGACAGGGAATGGCTACACCTTC.

The J gene is TRBJ1-2, the V gene TRBV25-1; a weak D match, TRBD1 (5 bases). The CDR3 contains 14 residues. Trimming left V 4 bases short and J 6 bases short, with 15 bases between. Looked up from germline, CDR1 is MGHDK and CDR2 is SYGVNS. The CDR3 region has the DNA TGTGCCAGCAGTGGGGTGGGGCGTTTAAATGGCTACACCTTC. Encoded protein: CASSGVGRLNGYTF.

This chain links TRBV15 with TRBJ1-5; D gene ambiguous. Trimming removed 0 bases at V and 6 bases at J, with 9 bases between. The length of the CDR3 is 14 residues. Germline V lookup: CDR1 LNHNV, CDR2 YYDKDF (reference sequence). Here the CDR3 reads CATSREHRGQPQHF. CDR3 sequence (DNA): TGTGCCACCAGCAGAGAGCACAGAGGTCAGCCCCAGCATTTT.

This clone was observed a single time. V usage is TRBV7-8 and J usage is TRBJ1-5; 8 nucleotides match TRBD1. The CDR3 loop spans 16 amino acids. Looked up from germline, CDR1 is SGHVS and CDR2 is FQNEAQ. V gave up 5 bases and J gave up 0 bases; unmatched junction bases: 6. The CDR3 here is CASSPGTGNSNQPQHF. DNA of the CDR3: TGTGCCAGCAGCCCCGGGACAGGCAATAGCAATCAGCCCCAGCATTTT. The full variable domain, rest sourced from reference TRBV7-8 and TRBJ1-5, is GAGVSQSPRYKVAKRGQDVALRCDPISGHVSLFWYQQALGQGPEFLTYFQNEAQLDKSGLPSDRFFAERPEGSVSTLKIQRTQQEDSAVYLCASSPGTGNSNQPQHFGDGTRLSIL.

This sequence joins TRBV7-9 and TRBJ1-1; 10 bases map to TRBD1. Unmatched junction bases numbered 10, after V lost 5 bases and J lost 1 base. CDR3 length: 17 residues. Looked up from germline, CDR1 is SEHNR and CDR2 is FQNEAQ (reference sequence). CDR3 DNA sequence: TGTGCCAGCAGCCCCCGGGACAGGGGAATCAAGAACACTGAAGCTTTCTTT. This encodes CASSPRDRGIKNTEAFF.

The gene calls are TRBV3-1 (or the pseudogene TRBV3-2) and TRBJ1-4; no clear D. The CDR3 runs to 11 residues. The germline V and J ends were trimmed by 6 bases and 8 bases, with 7 bases remaining between them. CDR1 and CDR2 (germline): LGHDT, YNNKEL (reference sequence). CDR3 nucleotides: TGTGCCAGCAGACGTAACGAAAAACTGTTTTTT. Translated: CASRRNEKLFF.

The chain links TRBV4-1 to TRBJ1-1, with a possible D match to TRBD1 (5 bases). CDR1 is MGHRA and CDR2 is YSYEKL in the germline V gene. V was clipped by 1 base and J by 0 bases, with 9 bases between them. CDR3 length: 15 residues. The chain's CDR3 is CASSQGQGLNTEAFF. DNA for the CDR3: TGCGCCAGCAGCCAAGGGCAGGGTCTGAACACTGAAGCTTTCTTT.

The J gene is TRBJ2-5, the V gene TRBV5-6; tentatively, D is TRBD2 (5 bases). Germline CDR1 and CDR2: SGHDT and YYEEEE. Deletions cut 4 bases from V and 5 bases from J, with 18 bases between. The CDR3 length is 15 residues. The CDR3 region is CASSADSTHRETQYF. The CDR3, as DNA: TGTGCCAGCAGCGCGGACTCAACCCACCGGGAGACCCAGTACTTC.

This chain connects TRBV9 to TRBJ2-2; tentative D call: TRBD2 (5 bases). V lost 1 base and J 6 bases, leaving 10 bases between the germline ends. The germline gives CDR1 SGDLS, CDR2 YYNGEE. There are 14 residues in the CDR3. CDR3 loop: CASSVRSDSGELFF. CDR3 DNA: TGTGCCAGCAGCGTACGATCGGACTCCGGGGAGCTGTTTTTT.

The gene calls are TRBV5-1 and TRBJ1-3; TRBD1 might be the D (6 bases). Germline CDR1 and CDR2: SGHRS and YFSETQ. Trimming took 4 bases from V and 0 from J, leaving 8 bases between them. The CDR3 spans 14 residues. The CDR3 here is CASSDRSSGNTIYF. The CDR3 DNA is TGCGCCAGCAGCGACAGGAGCTCTGGAAACACCATATATTTT.

The chain joins TRBV19 to TRBJ2-5; tentatively, D is TRBD1 or TRBD2 (5 bases each). CDR1 is LNHDA and CDR2 is SQIVND in the germline V gene (reference sequence). The CDR3 is made up of 16 amino acids. The V gene lost 1 base and the J gene lost 2 bases, with 14 bases spanning the gap. The CDR3 loop reads CASSIALQGVQETQYF. The CDR3 DNA is TGTGCCAGTAGTATAGCCCTGCAGGGAGTACAAGAGACCCAGTACTTC.

The V call is TRBV19, the J call TRBJ2-2; unclear D gene. Germline V gene sequence: CDR1 LNHDA, CDR2 SQIVND (reference sequence). The CDR3 has 12 residues. Trimming stripped 6 bases from V and 9 bases from J, with 11 bases between. CDR3 amino acids: CASSLASRELFF. The CDR3 nucleotides read TGTGCCAGTAGCCTGGCCAGCCGGGAGCTGTTTTTT.

This chain uses TRBV12-5 with TRBJ1-5, with 10 bases lining up with TRBD1. Germline V CDR1 and CDR2: LGHNT, FRNRAP. V lost 3 bases and J lost 1; bases outside the gene matches: 18. CDR3 length equals 21 residues. The CDR3: CASGFGELPGTGARSNQPQHF. The CDR3 nucleotides are TGTGCTAGTGGTTTTGGTGAGCTCCCCGGGACAGGGGCGAGGAGCAATCAGCCCCAGCATTTT.

This chain connects TRBV19 to TRBJ2-3; tentatively, D is TRBD1 (6 bases). Germline CDR1 LNHDA, CDR2 SQIVND (reference sequence). Trimming removed 4 bases at V and 5 bases at J, with 16 bases between. This CDR3 comprises 15 residues. The CDR3 DNA sequence: TGTGCCAGTAGTACCTCCACAGGGTTCCAAGATACGCAGTATTTT. Translated, it gives CASSTSTGFQDTQYF.

The V call is TRBV7-9, the J call TRBJ2-1; D might be TRBD1 (7 bases). This CDR3 contains 15 residues. Trimming stripped 6 bases from V and 7 bases from J, with 19 bases between. Germline CDR1 SEHNR, CDR2 FQNEAQ (reference sequence). In DNA form, the CDR3 reads TGTGCCAGCAGTCGCGGGGACAGCTTCTCAAATGAGCAGTTCTTC. It codes for CASSRGDSFSNEQFF.

The chain recombines TRBV20-1 with TRBJ1-1, with D possibly matching TRBD1 (5 bases). Germline lookup yields CDR1 DFQATT and CDR2 SNEGSKA (reference sequence). The CDR3 sequence is 14 residues long. V dropped 4 bases and J dropped 4 bases, with 16 bases sitting between them. CDR3 DNA: TGCAGTGCTAATGAGGTGCAGGGTCGCACTGAAGCTTTCTTT. Amino acid sequence: CSANEVQGRTEAFF.

This chain uses TRBV27 with TRBJ1-5; 8 nucleotides match TRBD1. CDR1 and CDR2 (germline): MNHEY, SMNVEV (reference sequence). The CDR3 has 17 residues. V lost 4 bases, J lost 0 bases, and 8 bases stayed unmatched. In nucleotides, the CDR3 is TGTGCCAGCAGTTCAGGAGACAGGGGAGCTAGCAATCAGCCCCAGCATTTT. It encodes CASSSGDRGASNQPQHF.

The chain uses TRBV28 and TRBJ2-7; a possible D gene is TRBD2 (6 bases). Deletions cut 7 bases from V and 0 bases from J, with 10 bases between. The length of the CDR3 is 13 residues. Germline V gene lookup returns CDR1 MDHEN and CDR2 SYDVKM. CDR3 coding DNA: TGTGCCAGCACTGGGGGGAGCTCCTACGAGCAGTACTTC. Translated, it gives CASTGGSSYEQYF.

V and J are TRBV6-5 and TRBJ1-3; no clear D. Germline V gene lookup returns CDR1 MNHEY and CDR2 SVGAGI. The CDR3 sequence is 15 residues long. Deletions cut 5 bases from V and 0 bases from J, with 11 bases between. The chain's CDR3 is CASSQRVSSGNTIYF. CDR3 DNA sequence: TGTGCCAGCAGTCAACGAGTCTCCTCTGGAAACACCATATATTTT.

This chain links TRBV15 with TRBJ1-6, with D possibly TRBD1 on 5 matching bases. The V gene's germline CDR1 is LNHNV and CDR2 YYDKDF (reference sequence). CDR3 length equals 17 residues. V lost 3 bases, J lost 0 bases, and 12 bases lay in between. The CDR3 loop reads CATSSGDRSSYNSPLHF. The CDR3 DNA reads as TGTGCCACCAGCAGCGGGGACCGCAGCTCCTATAATTCACCCCTCCACTTT. Based on the CDR3 plus reference TRBV15 and TRBJ1-6, the full variable domain is DAMVIQNPRYQVTQFGKPVTLSCSQTLNHNVMYWYQQKSSQAPKLLFHYYDKDFNNEADTPDNFQSRRPNTSFCFLDIRSPGLGDTAMYLCATSSGDRSSYNSPLHFGNGTRLTVT.

V gene TRBV5-1 combines with J gene TRBJ1-1, with D possibly TRBD1 on 5 matching bases. The V end lost 2 bases, the J end lost 3 bases, and 8 bases lay between the germline ends. Germline V lookup: CDR1 SGHRS, CDR2 YFSETQ. The CDR3 is 13 amino acids. The CDR3 DNA sequence: TGCGCCAGCAGCTTTTCGGGGGACACTGAAGCTTTCTTT. This translates into CASSFSGDTEAFF.

The genes are TRBV5-1 and TRBJ2-1, with 11 bases fitting TRBD2. The CDR3 covers 11 residues. V shed 4 bases, J shed 12 bases, and the junction held 0 bases outside the gene matches. Germline V CDR1 and CDR2: SGHRS, YFSETQ. This chain's CDR3 is CASSGLAGQFF. The CDR3, as DNA: TGCGCCAGCAGCGGACTAGCGGGGCAGTTCTTC.

The CDR3: CASSYSGGRTEAFF. DNA of the CDR3: TGTGCCAGCAGTTACTCCGGGGGTAGGACTGAAGCTTTCTTT. The chain joins TRBV6-2 or TRBV6-3 to TRBJ1-1, with D possibly matching TRBD1 (5 bases). V shed 0 bases and J shed 5 bases, with 10 bases lying between them. CDR1 is MNHEY and CDR2 is SVGEGT in the germline V gene. The CDR3 contains 14 residues.

V usage is TRBV19 and J usage is TRBJ2-1; 8 bases map to TRBD2. Germline CDR1 and CDR2: LNHDA and SQIVND (reference sequence). With 7 bases clipped from V and 8 bases from J, the junction kept 16 bases outside the gene matches. The CDR3 sequence is 16 residues long. The CDR3 DNA reads as TGTGCCAGTAAGGGAGCCGGGGGGGTAATAAGCGATGAGCAGTTCTTC. Amino acid sequence: CASKGAGGVISDEQFF.

The CDR3: CATSDRAVVTQYF. CDR3 coding DNA: TGTGCCACCTCAGACAGGGCTGTCGTGACCCAGTACTTC. The chain joins TRBV6-5 to TRBJ2-5; 7 nucleotides align to TRBD1. CDR3 length: 13 residues. Germline lookup yields CDR1 MNHEY and CDR2 SVGAGI. The ends lost 10 bases at V and 7 bases at J; junction bases unmatched: 12.

CDR3 DNA sequence: TGTGCCATCGCCCGGCAGGGGAGGAGTAGTTTGGGCTCTGGGGCCAACGTCCTGACTTTC. Translation gives CAIARQGRSSLGSGANVLTF. The chain recombines TRBV10-3 with TRBJ2-6; D tentatively fits TRBD1 or TRBD2 (6 bases each). The CDR3 is 20 amino acids. Per the germline V gene, CDR1 is ENHRY and CDR2 is SYGVKD. V dropped 8 bases and J dropped 0 bases, with 26 bases sitting between them.

V gene TRBV7-2 combines with J gene TRBJ1-4, with unresolved D. The CDR3 contains 16 residues. CDR1 SGHTA and CDR2 FQGNSA come from the germline V gene. V lost 0 bases to trimming and J lost 2 bases, with 10 bases between them. For the CDR3, the DNA is TGTGCCAGCAGCTTAGCCCCCTTGGTCACTAATGAAAAACTGTTTTTT. Translating it yields CASSLAPLVTNEKLFF.

The V and J genes are TRBV18 and TRBJ2-6, with unresolved D. The CDR3 runs to 17 residues. Germline assignment: CDR1 KGHSH and CDR2 LQKENI. Trimming shortened V by 1 base and J by 4 bases, and 14 bases separated the two germline ends. The DNA for the CDR3 is TGTGCCAGCTCACCACTATATTCACAGTCCGGGGCCAACGTCCTGACTTTC. Protein sequence: CASSPLYSQSGANVLTF.

The gene calls are TRBV11-1 and TRBJ1-1; maybe TRBD1 (6 bases). The V gene's germline CDR1 is SGHAT and CDR2 FQDESV (reference sequence). The CDR3 is 15 amino acids. Trimming removed 1 base at V and 2 bases at J, with 11 bases between. Written as DNA, the CDR3 is TGTGCCAGCAGCTTAGGAGGACAGAAAAACACTGAAGCTTTCTTT. Protein sequence: CASSLGGQKNTEAFF.